The following is a TCR beta chain sequence with its context. Profiled with immunoSEQ multiplex PCR; TCRdb holds only in-frame clones, not every one. The profile shows some 400,000 clones, 90% of them singletons. This CDR3 has 15 amino acids. With 5 bases clipped from V and 8 bases from J, the junction kept 7 bases outside the gene matches. Germline CDR1 SEHNR, CDR2 FQNEAQ (reference sequence). This sample was taken from a study of blood T cell repertoires in COVID-19. Study-level background: PBMCs, B-cell-depleted T cells, or T cells provided the cDNA or gDNA that made up the material.

The chain links TRBV7-9 to TRBJ1-6; 9 nucleotides match TRBD1. The source is a man between 18 and 35 years old with active or convalescent COVID-19. Material: peripheral blood. CDR3 DNA sequence: TGTGCCAGCAGCCGCGAGACAGGGGGGGATTCACCCCTCCACTTT. This codes for CASSRETGGDSPLHF.